This entry describes one T cell receptor (beta chain). These data belong to a study of blood T cell repertoires in COVID-19. Across the whole study: Both acute and convalescent COVID-19 samples were obtained from the United States, Italy and Spain. T cells, B-cell-depleted T cells, or PBMCs provided the cDNA or gDNA that served as material.

Original methodology: Researchers report that nucleated cell counts were estimated from reference gene primer amplification. TCRdb's table, derived via immunoSEQ multiplex PCR, lists solely in-frame clones and lacks some. That table gives V, J and clone size, and the DNA gave D and trimming. This table has 130,000 to 150,000 clones, about 90% appearing once. Trimming removed 4 bases at V and 2 bases at J, with 12 bases between. The germline V gene has CDR1 SGHTA and CDR2 FQGNSA. CDR3 size: 14 residues. This TCR was sampled from a human donor in a cohort sampled during active COVID-19. The chain combines TRBV7-2 with TRBJ2-7; a weak D match, TRBD2 (5 bases). Sample: peripheral blood. The CDR3 DNA reads TGTGCCAGCAGCTCCGAGGGCCCACCCTACGAGCAGTACTTC. Translating gives CASSSEGPPYEQYF.